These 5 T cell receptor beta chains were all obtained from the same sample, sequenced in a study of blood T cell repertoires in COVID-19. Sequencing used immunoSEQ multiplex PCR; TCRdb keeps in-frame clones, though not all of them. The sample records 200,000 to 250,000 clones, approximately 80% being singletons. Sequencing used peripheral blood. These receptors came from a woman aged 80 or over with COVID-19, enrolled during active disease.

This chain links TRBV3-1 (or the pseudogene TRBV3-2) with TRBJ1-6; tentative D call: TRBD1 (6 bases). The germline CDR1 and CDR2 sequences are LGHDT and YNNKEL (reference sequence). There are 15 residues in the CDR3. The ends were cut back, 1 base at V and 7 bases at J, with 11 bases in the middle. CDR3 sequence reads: CASSQGGRGNSPLHF. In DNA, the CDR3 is TGTGCCAGCAGCCAAGGGGGCAGGGGAAATTCACCCCTCCACTTT.

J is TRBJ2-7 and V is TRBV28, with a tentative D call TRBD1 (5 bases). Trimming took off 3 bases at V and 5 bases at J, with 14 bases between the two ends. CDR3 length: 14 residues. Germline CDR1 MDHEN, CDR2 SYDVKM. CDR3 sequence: CASSFSGRANEQYF. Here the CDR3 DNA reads TGTGCCAGCAGTTTCTCAGGGCGAGCCAACGAGCAGTACTTC.

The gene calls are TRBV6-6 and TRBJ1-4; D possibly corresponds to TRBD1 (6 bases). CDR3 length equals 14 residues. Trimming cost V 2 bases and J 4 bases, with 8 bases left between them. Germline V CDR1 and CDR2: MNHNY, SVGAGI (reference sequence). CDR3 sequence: CASSYDRYNEKLFF. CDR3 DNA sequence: TGTGCCAGCAGTTACGACAGGTATAATGAAAAACTGTTTTTT.

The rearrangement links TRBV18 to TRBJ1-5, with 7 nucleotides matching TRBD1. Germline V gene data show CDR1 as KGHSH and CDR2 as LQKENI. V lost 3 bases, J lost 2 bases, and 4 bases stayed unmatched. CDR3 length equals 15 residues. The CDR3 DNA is TGTGCCAGCTCACCGACAGGGATGGGCAATCAGCCCCAGCATTTT. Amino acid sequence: CASSPTGMGNQPQHF.

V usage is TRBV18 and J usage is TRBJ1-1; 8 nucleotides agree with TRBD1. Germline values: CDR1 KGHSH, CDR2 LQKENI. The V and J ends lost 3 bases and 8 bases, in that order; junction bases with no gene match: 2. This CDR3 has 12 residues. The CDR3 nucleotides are TGTGCCAGCTCACCTCAGGGGGCGGAAGCTTTCTTT. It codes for CASSPQGAEAFF.